This TCR beta chain was captured in a study of T-cell memory formation after mild COVID-19. Turning to this clonotype: Antigen: not known.

Whole-study results and caveats: Memory from before infection featured some responding clones, which suggests cross-reactive memory joined. For contracting clones, CD4+ ones sat mainly in CM and EM, CD8+ in EMRA. Researchers could not confirm that second-wave clones peaking on day 37 targeted SARS-CoV-2.

J was trimmed by 7 bases and V by 4 bases; bases with no gene match: 3. The CDR3 totals 12 residues. The germline V gene encodes CDR1 SGHRS and CDR2 YFSETQ. TCR alpha and TCR beta cDNA libraries carrying sample barcodes and UMIs came from 5'RACE with constant-segment primers. One entry per CDR3 protein results from TCRdb running MiXCR on the 5' RACE reads. The repertoire holds 350,000 to 400,000 distinct CDR3 sequences, with approximately 14% as singletons. The genes are TRBV5-1 and TRBJ1-2, with 8 bases lining up with TRBD1. The sequence was collected from a man in his late teens or twenties who had mild COVID-19 (a few samples of this study predate the infection). Cell type and time point are not known. Material for sequencing was PBMCs or a T cell subset sorted from them (not recorded which). The CDR3 spells CASSQQGAGYTF. The DNA for the CDR3 is TGCGCCAGCAGCCAGCAGGGGGCTGGCTACACCTTC. The full variable domain, in which reference TRBV5-1 and TRBJ1-2 provide the parts outside the CDR3, is KAGVTQTPRYLIKTRGQQVTLSCSPISGHRSVSWYQQTPGQGLQFLFEYFSETQRNKGNFPGRFSGRQFSNSRSEMNVSTLELGDSALYLCASSQQGAGYTFGSGTRLTVV.